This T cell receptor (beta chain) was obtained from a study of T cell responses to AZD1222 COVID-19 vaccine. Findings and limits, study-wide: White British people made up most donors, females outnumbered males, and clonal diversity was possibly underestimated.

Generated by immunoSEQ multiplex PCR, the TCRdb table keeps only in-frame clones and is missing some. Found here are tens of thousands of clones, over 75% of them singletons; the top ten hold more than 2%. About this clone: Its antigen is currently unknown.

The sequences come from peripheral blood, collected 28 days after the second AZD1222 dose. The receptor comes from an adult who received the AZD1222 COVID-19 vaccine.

The CDR3 DNA follows: TGTGCCAGCAGCCGGACTCTGGGTGAAAAACTGTTTTTT. Protein product: CASSRTLGEKLFF. The chain has TRBV5-4 and TRBJ1-4, with D hard to call. The V and J ends lost 4 bases and 7 bases respectively, with 11 bases between them. This CDR3 comprises 13 residues. CDR1 is SGHNT and CDR2 is YYREEE in the germline V gene (reference sequence).